These 10 T cell receptor beta chains originate from one sample sequenced in a study of CD8 T cells in ankylosing spondylitis. The antigens for these receptors are not known. TCRdb processed the 5' RACE reads anew with MiXCR; each CDR3 protein has one entry. The table includes a few hundred thousand distinct CDR3 sequences, approximately 8.2% detected once. Study observations and caveats: Ankylosing spondylitis blood appeared to carry a characteristic TCR beta motif of roughly eight highly homologous variants.

Sequences were obtained from blood, either unsorted or a sorted T cell fraction (not recorded which). These receptors were taken from a male donor with ankylosing spondylitis.

This clonotype was seen a few times. The genes are TRBV18 and TRBJ2-7; D ambiguous. Per germline, CDR1 KGHSH and CDR2 LQKENI. The CDR3 runs 11 residues. The V gene lost 6 bases and the J gene lost 6 bases, with 9 bases spanning the gap. Written as DNA, the CDR3 is TGTGCCAGCTCCCCCAACGTCGAGCAGTACTTC. It codes for CASSPNVEQYF.

The chain links TRBV30 to TRBJ2-7; D gene unclear. The germline V gene encodes CDR1 GTSNPN and CDR2 SVGIG (reference sequence). This CDR3 is 11 amino acids long. Trimming removed 3 bases at V and 7 bases at J, with 10 bases between. The CDR3 loop reads CAWSGTWEQYF. For the CDR3, the DNA is TGTGCCTGGAGCGGTACGTGGGAGCAGTACTTC.

The chain joins TRBV29-1 to TRBJ2-7; D possibly corresponds to TRBD2 (5 bases). Trimming stripped 1 base from V and 0 bases from J, with 10 bases between. This CDR3 comprises 14 residues. Germline CDR1 is SQVTM and CDR2 is ANQGSEA. CDR3 DNA sequence: TGCAGCGTTGAAGTAGATGGGAGCTCCTACGAGCAGTACTTC. Its protein is CSVEVDGSSYEQYF.

This clonotype was detected many times. This chain connects TRBV5-1 to TRBJ1-5, with D unresolved. With 0 bases removed from V and 1 base from J, the gap between germline ends came to 2 bases. Germline V gene sequence: CDR1 SGHRS, CDR2 YFSETQ. The CDR3 totals 13 residues. Here the CDR3 DNA reads TGCGCCAGCAGCTTGGCCAGCAATCAGCCCCAGCATTTT. It is translated as CASSLASNQPQHF.

The chain has TRBV3-1 and TRBJ1-1; D not certain. V gave up 2 bases and J gave up 2 bases, with 3 bases separating them. This CDR3 has 12 amino acids. The germline V gene encodes CDR1 LGHDT and CDR2 YNNKEL (reference sequence). CDR3 amino acids: CASSQFNTEAFF. The CDR3 DNA follows: TGTGCCAGCAGCCAATTCAACACTGAAGCTTTCTTT.

The CDR3 coding sequence is TGCGCCAGCAGCTTGGAGGGGACTAGCGTCGATGAGCAGTTCTTC. Translating it yields CASSLEGTSVDEQFF. V is TRBV5-1 and J is TRBJ2-1, with 10 bases matching TRBD2. Germline V CDR1 and CDR2: SGHRS, YFSETQ. Trimming cost V 0 bases and J 8 bases; bases outside gene matches: 5. The CDR3 loop spans 15 amino acids.

The V call is TRBV14, the J call TRBJ2-1; TRBD2 matches at 11 bases. The germline V gene has CDR1 SGHDN and CDR2 FVKESK. CDR3 size: 16 residues. Trimming cost V 4 bases and J 9 bases; bases outside gene matches: 11. CDR3 loop: CASSLIAGGPGAEQFF. CDR3 nucleotide sequence: TGTGCCAGCAGCCTTATAGCGGGAGGGCCGGGTGCTGAGCAGTTCTTC.

The chain joins TRBV7-9 to TRBJ1-2, with 8 bases identical to TRBD1. Germline CDR1 is SEHNR and CDR2 is FQNEAQ (reference sequence). J lost 8 bases, V lost 3 bases, and 8 bases had no gene match. The CDR3 length is 14 residues. CDR3 sequence (DNA): TGTGCCAGCAGCTTCGGGACAGGCCTCTTAGGCTACACCTTC. It translates to CASSFGTGLLGYTF.

This clonotype turned up a few times. This sequence joins TRBV9 and TRBJ2-1; D assignment may be TRBD1 or TRBD2 (5 bases each). The CDR3 has 14 residues. The V end lost 3 bases, the J end lost 4 bases, and 11 bases lay between the germline ends. Germline V lookup: CDR1 SGDLS, CDR2 YYNGEE. CDR3 sequence reads: CASSADWGYNEQFF. Here the CDR3 DNA reads TGTGCCAGCAGCGCCGACTGGGGGTACAATGAGCAGTTCTTC.

This chain connects TRBV2 to TRBJ1-2; a possible D gene is TRBD1 (5 bases). The V gene lost 10 bases and the J gene lost 4 bases, with 19 bases spanning the gap. This CDR3 has 14 residues. The germline CDR1 and CDR2 sequences are SNHLY and FYNNEI. Here the CDR3 DNA reads TGTGCCACAGCTTATCTCAGAGACAGCTATGGCTACACCTTC. Its translation: CATAYLRDSYGYTF.